This T cell receptor (beta chain) was retrieved from a study of T-cell memory formation after mild COVID-19 (dated by TCRdb to the early 2020s). In terms of the full investigation: Most TCR sequence clusters were specific to one of the two donors. Longitudinal TCRalpha and TCRbeta repertoire sequencing tracked T-cell clones expanding and contracting after mild COVID-19 in a couple of donors. The cohort was made up of two young adult volunteers, one female and one male, who were previously healthy.

The data were produced on an Illumina NovaSeq 6000. cDNA libraries for TCRalpha and TCRbeta were prepared by 5'RACE using constant-segment primers, with sample barcodes and unique molecular identifiers added. Trizol reagent was used to extract RNA from every sample. Libraries were amplified in two PCR steps, with a second sample barcode and Illumina TruSeq adapters added in the second step. Sequencing of the libraries was done on an Illumina NovaSeq, producing 2 x 150 bp paired-end reads. From the authors' description of their analysis: Reads were demultiplexed and collapsed into UMI-guided consensus sequences with migec v1.2.7. Using mixcr v2.1.11, UMI consensuses were aligned to TRA and TRB V and J templates and then assembled into clonotypes. A clonotype was counted as expanded or contracted only if both edgeR and NoisET called the change significant, with noise models trained on biological replicates. For edgeR calls, the cutoffs were a false discovery rate-adjusted p below 0.01 and a log2 fold-change threshold of 1. As an exploratory analysis of dynamics, PCA with hierarchical clustering was applied to max-normalized trajectories of the 1000 most abundant clonotypes. Each responding clone was given a CD4 or CD8 phenotype based on the CD4+ and CD8+ repertoires, which had been sequenced separately. TCRdb handled the public reads itself, with Q25 trimming in fastp and clone calling in MiXCR, and kept productive beta chains. One record per CDR3 amino acid sequence lists the most common genes and DNA. In this record, the V and J calls reflect TCRdb's handling and not the investigators' own analysis. For this sample the table gives about 270,000 distinct CDR3 sequences, of which roughly 17% were detected only once. Roughly 24% of the sample goes to the ten largest clones.

This clonotype was found a few times. The antigen it recognizes is unknown. No per-base quality is available; no much larger clone lies one base away. PBMCs were isolated by Ficoll-Paque density gradient centrifugation. What the work shows at the level of the full study, not this receptor alone: SARS-CoV-2 specificity of the second-wave clones peaking on day 37 was not confirmed. Contracting CD4+ clones turned up mainly in the CM and EM memory subsets, whereas EMRA was where CD8+ clones were enriched. Only a couple of mild cases were covered by the study, and larger cohorts that include severe cases with pre-infection samples were considered necessary. Balanced CD4/CD8 phenotypes were observed for clones contracting from day 15 to 85, whereas a bias towards CD4+ was observed for a second wave of clones expanding from day 15 to 37. Some responding clones were found in pre-infection memory, which suggests that pre-existing cross-reactive memory T cells took part in the SARS-CoV-2 response.

This TCR was sampled from a man younger than 30 who had mild COVID-19 (a few samples of this study predate the infection). The sample titles of this study are shuffled in the database, so cell type and time point are left out; the donor was told from shared clones. Material for sequencing was PBMCs or a T cell subset sorted from them (not recorded which).

For the CDR3, the sequence is CSVSGQNQPQHF. The nucleotide sequence reads as follows: TGCAGCGTTTCGGGACAGAATCAGCCCCAGCATTTT. The chain employs TRBV29-1 and TRBJ1-5; 7 middle bases align to TRBD1. For CDR1 and CDR2, the germline V gene lists SQVTM and ANQGSEA. The CDR3 spans 12 residues, from the cysteine through the phenylalanine. Only the CDR3 part of the read is kept: 36 bases, read in frame from the first base. Here V drops 5 bases and J drops 4 bases, and the junction holds 2 bases not matched to any gene.